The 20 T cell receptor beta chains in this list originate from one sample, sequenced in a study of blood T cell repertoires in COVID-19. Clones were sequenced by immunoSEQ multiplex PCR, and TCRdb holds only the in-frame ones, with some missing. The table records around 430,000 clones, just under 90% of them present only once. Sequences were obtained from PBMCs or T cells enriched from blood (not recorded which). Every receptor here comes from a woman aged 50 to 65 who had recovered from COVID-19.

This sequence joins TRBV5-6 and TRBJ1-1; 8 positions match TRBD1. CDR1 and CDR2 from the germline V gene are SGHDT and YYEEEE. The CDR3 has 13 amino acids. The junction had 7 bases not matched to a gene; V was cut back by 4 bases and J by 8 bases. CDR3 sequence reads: CASSTTGGWEAFF. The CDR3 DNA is TGTGCCAGCAGCACTACAGGGGGATGGGAAGCTTTCTTT.

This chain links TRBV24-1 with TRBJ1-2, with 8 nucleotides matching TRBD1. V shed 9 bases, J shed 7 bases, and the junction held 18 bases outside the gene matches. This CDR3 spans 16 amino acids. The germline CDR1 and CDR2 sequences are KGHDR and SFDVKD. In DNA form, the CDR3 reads TGTGCCACCGGCGAGGGGACGGACAGGGAGAAAGGTGGCTACACCTTC. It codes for CATGEGTDREKGGYTF.

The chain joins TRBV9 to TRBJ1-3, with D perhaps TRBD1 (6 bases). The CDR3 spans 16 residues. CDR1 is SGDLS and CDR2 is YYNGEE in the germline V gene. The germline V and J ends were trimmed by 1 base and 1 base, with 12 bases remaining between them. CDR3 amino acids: CASSVNRERSGNTIYF. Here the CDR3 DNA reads TGTGCCAGCAGCGTAAACAGGGAAAGGTCTGGAAACACCATATATTTT.

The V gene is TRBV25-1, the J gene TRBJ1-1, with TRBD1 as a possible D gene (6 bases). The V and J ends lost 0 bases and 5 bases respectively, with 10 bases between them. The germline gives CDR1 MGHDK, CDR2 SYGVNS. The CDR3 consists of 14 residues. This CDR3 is CASSEYDRKTEAFF. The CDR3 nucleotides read TGTGCCAGCAGTGAATATGACAGGAAGACTGAAGCTTTCTTT. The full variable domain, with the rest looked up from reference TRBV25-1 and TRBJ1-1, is EADIYQTPRYLVIGTGKKITLECSQTMGHDKMYWYQQDPGMELHLIHYSYGVNSTEKGDLSSESTVSRIRTEHFPLTLESARPSHTSQYLCASSEYDRKTEAFFGQGTRLTVV.

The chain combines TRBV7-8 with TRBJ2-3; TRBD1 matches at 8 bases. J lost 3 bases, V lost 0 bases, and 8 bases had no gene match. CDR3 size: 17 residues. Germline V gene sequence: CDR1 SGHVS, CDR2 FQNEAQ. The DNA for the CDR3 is TGTGCCAGCAGCTTAGCTGAGGACAGGGTTTTTACAGATACGCAGTATTTT. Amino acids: CASSLAEDRVFTDTQYF.

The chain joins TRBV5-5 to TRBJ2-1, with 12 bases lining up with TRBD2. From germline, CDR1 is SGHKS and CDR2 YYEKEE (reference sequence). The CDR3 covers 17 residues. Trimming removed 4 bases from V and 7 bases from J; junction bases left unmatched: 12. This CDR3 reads CASSPRASGGAGNEQFF. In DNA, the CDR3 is TGTGCCAGCAGCCCGAGGGCTAGCGGGGGGGCCGGGAATGAGCAGTTCTTC.

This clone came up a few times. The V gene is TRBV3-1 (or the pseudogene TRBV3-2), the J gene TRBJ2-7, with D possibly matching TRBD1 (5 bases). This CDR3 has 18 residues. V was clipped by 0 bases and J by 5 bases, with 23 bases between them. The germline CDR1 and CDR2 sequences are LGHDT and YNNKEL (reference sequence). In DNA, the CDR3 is TGTGCCAGCAGCCAAGATCTTGGGGCAGGGTCATTATCCGACGAGCAGTACTTC. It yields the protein CASSQDLGAGSLSDEQYF.

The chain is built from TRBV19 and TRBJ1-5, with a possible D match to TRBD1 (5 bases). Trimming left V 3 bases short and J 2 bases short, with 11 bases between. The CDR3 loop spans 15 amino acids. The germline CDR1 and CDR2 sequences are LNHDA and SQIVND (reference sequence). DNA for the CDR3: TGTGCCAGTAGTATCCTGCAGGGTGGCAATCAGCCCCAGCATTTT. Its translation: CASSILQGGNQPQHF.

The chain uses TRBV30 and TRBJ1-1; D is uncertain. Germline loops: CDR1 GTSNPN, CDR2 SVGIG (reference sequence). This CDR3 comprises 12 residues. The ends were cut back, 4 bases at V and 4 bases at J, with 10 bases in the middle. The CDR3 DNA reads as TGTGCCTGGACCCCAGTCCTCACTGAAGCTTTCTTT. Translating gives CAWTPVLTEAFF.

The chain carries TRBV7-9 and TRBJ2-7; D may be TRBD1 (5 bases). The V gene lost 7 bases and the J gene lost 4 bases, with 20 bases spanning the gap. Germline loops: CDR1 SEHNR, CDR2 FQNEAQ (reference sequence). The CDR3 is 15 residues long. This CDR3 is CASTPPQGSVYEQYF. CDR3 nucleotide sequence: TGTGCCAGCACCCCCCCGCAGGGATCAGTATACGAGCAGTACTTC.

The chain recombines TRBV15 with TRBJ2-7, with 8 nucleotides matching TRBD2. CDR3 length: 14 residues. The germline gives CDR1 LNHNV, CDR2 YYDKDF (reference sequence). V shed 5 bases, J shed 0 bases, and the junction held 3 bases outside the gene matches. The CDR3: CATSREGTSYEQYF. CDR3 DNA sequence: TGTGCCACCAGCCGGGAGGGGACCTCCTACGAGCAGTACTTC. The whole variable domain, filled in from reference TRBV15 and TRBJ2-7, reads DAMVIQNPRYQVTQFGKPVTLSCSQTLNHNVMYWYQQKSSQAPKLLFHYYDKDFNNEADTPDNFQSRRPNTSFCFLDIRSPGLGDTAMYLCATSREGTSYEQYFGPGTRLTVT.

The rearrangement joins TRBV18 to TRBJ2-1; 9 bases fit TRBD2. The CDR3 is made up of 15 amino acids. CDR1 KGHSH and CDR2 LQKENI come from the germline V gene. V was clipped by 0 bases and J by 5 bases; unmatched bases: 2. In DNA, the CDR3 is TGTGCCAGCTCACCACCGCGGGGGGGCAACAATGAGCAGTTCTTC. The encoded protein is CASSPPRGGNNEQFF.

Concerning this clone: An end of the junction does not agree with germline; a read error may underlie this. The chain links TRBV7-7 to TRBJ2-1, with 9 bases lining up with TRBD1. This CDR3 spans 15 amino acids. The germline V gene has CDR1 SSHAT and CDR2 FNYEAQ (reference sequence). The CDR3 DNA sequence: TGTGCTAGCAGCCCTAACAGGGGGCACTACAATGAGCAGTTCTTC. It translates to CASSPNRGHYNEQFF.

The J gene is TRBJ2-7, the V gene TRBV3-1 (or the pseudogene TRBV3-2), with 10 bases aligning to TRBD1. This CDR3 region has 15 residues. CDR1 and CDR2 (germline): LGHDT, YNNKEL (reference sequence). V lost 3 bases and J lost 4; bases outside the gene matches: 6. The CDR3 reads CASSHGTGAVYEQYF. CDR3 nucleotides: TGTGCCAGCAGCCACGGGACAGGGGCCGTTTACGAGCAGTACTTC.

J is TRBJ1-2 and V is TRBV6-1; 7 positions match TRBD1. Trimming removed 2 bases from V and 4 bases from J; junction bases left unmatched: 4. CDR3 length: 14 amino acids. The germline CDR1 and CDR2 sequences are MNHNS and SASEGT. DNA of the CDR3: TGTGCCAGCAGTGAATATCAGGGGGGCTATGGCTACACCTTC. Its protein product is CASSEYQGGYGYTF.

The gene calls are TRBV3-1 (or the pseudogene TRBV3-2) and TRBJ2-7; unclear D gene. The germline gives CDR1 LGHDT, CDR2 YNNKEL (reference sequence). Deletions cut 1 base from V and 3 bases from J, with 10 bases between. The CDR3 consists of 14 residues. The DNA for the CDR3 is TGTGCCAGCAGCCAAGTTGGTGCCAGCTACGAGCAGTACTTC. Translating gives CASSQVGASYEQYF.

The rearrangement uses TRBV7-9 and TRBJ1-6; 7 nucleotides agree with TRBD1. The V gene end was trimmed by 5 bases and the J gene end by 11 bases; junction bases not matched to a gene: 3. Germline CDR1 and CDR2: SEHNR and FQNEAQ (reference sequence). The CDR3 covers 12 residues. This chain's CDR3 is CASSAGQAPLHF. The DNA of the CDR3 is TGTGCCAGCAGCGCCGGACAGGCACCCCTCCACTTT.

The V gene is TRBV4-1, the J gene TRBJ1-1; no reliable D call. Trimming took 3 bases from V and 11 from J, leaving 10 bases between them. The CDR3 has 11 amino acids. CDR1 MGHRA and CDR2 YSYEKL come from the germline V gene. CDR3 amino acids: CASSQLGEAFF. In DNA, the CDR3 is TGCGCCAGCAGCCAGTTGGGCGAGGCTTTCTTT.

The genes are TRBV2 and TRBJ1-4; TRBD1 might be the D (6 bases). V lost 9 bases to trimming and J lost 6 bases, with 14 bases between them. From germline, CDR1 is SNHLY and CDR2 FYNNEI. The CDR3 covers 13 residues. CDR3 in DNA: TGTGCCAGTACAGGGTACGTGGATGAAAAACTGTTTTTT. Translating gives CASTGYVDEKLFF.

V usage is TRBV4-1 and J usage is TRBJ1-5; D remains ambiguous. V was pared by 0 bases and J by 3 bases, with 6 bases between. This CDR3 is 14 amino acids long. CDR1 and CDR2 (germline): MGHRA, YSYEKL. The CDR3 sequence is CASSQDPNNQPQHF. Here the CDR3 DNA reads TGCGCCAGCAGCCAAGACCCTAACAATCAGCCCCAGCATTTT.